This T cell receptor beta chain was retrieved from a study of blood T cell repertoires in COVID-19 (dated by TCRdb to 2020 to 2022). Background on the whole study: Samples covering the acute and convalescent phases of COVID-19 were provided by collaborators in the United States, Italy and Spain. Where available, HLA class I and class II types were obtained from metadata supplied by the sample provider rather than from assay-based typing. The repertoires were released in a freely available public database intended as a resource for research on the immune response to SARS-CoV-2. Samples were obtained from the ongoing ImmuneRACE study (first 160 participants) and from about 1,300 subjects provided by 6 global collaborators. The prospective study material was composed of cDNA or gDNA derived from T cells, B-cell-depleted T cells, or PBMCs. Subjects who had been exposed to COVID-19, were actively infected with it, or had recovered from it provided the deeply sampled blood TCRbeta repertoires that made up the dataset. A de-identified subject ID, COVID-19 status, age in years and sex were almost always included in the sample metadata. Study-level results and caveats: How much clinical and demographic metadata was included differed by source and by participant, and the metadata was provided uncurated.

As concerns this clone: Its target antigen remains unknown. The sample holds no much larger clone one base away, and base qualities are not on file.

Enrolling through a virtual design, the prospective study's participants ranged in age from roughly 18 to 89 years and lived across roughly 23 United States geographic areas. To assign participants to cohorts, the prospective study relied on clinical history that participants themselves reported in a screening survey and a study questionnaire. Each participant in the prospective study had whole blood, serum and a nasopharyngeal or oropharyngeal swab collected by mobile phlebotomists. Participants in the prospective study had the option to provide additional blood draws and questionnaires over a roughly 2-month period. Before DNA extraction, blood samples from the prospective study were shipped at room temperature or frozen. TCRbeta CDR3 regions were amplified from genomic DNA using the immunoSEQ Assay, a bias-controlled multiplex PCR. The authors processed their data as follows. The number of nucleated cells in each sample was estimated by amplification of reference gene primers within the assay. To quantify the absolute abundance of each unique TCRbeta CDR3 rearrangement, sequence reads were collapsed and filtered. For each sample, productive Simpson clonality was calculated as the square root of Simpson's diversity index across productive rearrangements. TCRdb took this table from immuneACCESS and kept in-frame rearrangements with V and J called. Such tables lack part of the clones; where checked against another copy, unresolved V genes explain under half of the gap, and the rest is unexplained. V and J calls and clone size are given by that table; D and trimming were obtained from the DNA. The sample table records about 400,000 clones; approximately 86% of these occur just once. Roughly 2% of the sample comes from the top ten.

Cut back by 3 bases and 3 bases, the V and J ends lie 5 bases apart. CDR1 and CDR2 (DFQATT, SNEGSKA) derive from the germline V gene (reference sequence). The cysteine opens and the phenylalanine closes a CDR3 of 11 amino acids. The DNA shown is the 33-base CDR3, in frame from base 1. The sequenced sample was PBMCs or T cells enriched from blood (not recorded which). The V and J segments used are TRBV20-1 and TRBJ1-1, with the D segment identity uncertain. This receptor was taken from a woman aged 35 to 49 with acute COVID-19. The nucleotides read TGCAGTGCTAGTCCCGACACTGAAGCTTTCTTT. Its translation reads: CSASPDTEAFF.